These T cell receptor beta chains were read from a single sample in a study of blood T cell repertoires in COVID-19. The data were produced by immunoSEQ multiplex PCR, yet TCRdb's version contains in-frame clones alone and is incomplete. The sample gives roughly 57,000 clones, around nine tenths of which show up once; 3% to 4% is in the top ten. The specimen was peripheral blood. These receptors came from a human donor in a cohort sampled during active COVID-19. CDR3s include the opening cysteine and the closing phenylalanine or tryptophan. The D gene is left open where the match is weak. Part of the rows lack a size; the others show once, few, many or a class for expanded clones.

. . TRBJ1-3 TRBV7-2 CASSLGTSGNTIYF TGTGCCAGCAGCTTGGGGACTTCTGGAAACACCATATATTTT
. . TRBJ1-2 TRBV6-6 CASGGTNYGYTF TGTGCCAGCGGAGGAACTAACTATGGCTACACCTTC
. . TRBJ1-2 TRBV2 CASSSDGDHYGYTF TGTGCCAGCAGCTCGGACGGGGATCACTATGGCTACACCTTC
. . TRBJ1-1 TRBV5-6 CASSFYQTAIKAFF TGTGCCAGCAGCTTCTATCAGACAGCGATAAAAGCTTTCTTT
. . TRBJ2-3 TRBV11-1 CASSYRDGTDTQYF TGTGCCAGCAGCTACAGGGATGGCACAGATACGCAGTATTTT
. . TRBJ1-2 TRBV27 CASSFETTRLFF TGTGCCAGCAGTTTCGAGACGACGAGGCTATTCTTC
few . TRBJ1-1 TRBV27 CASSPLTRNTEAFF TGTGCCAGCAGTCCCTTAACGAGAAACACTGAAGCTTTCTTT
. . TRBJ1-2 TRBV2 CASSEIDPGVALASSYGYTF TGTGCCAGCAGTGAAATAGACCCAGGGGTAGCTCTGGCTTCCTCTTATGGCTACACCTTC
once . TRBJ1-1 TRBV11-2 CASSSRGSNTEAFF TGTGCCAGCAGCTCCCGCGGTTCGAACACTGAAGCTTTCTTT
once . TRBJ1-4 TRBV2 CASSAGLSNEKLFF TGTGCCAGCAGTGCAGGATTATCGAATGAAAAACTGTTTTTT